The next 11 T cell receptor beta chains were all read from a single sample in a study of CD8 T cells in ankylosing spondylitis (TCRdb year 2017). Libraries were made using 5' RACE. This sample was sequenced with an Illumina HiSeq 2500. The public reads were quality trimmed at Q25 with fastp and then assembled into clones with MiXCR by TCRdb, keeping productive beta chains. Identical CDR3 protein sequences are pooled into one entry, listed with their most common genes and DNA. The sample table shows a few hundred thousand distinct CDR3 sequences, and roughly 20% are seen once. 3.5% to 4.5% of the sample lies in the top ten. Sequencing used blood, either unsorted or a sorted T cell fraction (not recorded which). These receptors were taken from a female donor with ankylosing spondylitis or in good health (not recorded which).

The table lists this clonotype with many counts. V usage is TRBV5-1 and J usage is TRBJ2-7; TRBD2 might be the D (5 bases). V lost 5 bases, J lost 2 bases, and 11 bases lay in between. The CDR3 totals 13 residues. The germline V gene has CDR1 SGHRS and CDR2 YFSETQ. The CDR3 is CASRIGEPYEQYF. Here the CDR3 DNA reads TGCGCCAGCAGGATCGGGGAGCCCTACGAGCAGTACTTC.

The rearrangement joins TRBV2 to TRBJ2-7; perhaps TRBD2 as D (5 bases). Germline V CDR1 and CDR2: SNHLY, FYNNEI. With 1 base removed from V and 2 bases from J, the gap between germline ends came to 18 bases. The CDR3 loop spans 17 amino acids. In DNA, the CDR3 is TGTGCCAGCAGTGAAGTGGCGCCGGAGGCGGGTCCCTACGAGCAGTACTTC. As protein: CASSEVAPEAGPYEQYF.

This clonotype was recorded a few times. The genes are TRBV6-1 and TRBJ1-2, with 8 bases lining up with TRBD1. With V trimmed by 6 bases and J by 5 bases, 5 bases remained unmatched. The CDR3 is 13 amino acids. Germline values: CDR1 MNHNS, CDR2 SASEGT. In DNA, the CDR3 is TGTGCCAGCAGCAGGGGGCAAGGGTATGGCTACACCTTC. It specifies CASSRGQGYGYTF.

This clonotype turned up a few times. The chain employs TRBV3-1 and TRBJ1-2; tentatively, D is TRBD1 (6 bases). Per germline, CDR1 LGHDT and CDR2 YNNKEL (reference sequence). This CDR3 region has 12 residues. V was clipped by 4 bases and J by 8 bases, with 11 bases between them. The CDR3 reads CASSLAGEGYTF. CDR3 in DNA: TGTGCCAGCAGCCTGGCAGGGGAAGGCTACACCTTC.

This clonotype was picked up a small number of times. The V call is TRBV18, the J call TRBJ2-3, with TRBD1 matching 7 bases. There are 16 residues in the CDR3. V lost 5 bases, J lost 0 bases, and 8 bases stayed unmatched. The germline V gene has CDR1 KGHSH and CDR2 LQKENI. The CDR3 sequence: CASSSRDSGSTDTQYF. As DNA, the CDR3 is TGTGCCAGCTCATCGAGGGACAGCGGTAGCACAGATACGCAGTATTTT.

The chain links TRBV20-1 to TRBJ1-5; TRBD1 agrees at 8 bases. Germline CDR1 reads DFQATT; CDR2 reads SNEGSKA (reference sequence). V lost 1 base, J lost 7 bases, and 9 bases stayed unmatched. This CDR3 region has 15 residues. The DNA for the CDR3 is TGCAGTGCTAGAGGATTGCAGGGGGCAGGCCAGCCCCAGCATTTT. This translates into CSARGLQGAGQPQHF.

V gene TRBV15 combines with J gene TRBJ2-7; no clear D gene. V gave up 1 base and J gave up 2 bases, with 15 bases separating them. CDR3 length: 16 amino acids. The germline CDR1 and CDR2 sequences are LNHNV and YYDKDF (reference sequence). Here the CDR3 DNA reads TGTGCCACCAGCAGAGGAGGACCTAGGACCGCCTACGAGCAGTACTTC. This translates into CATSRGGPRTAYEQYF.

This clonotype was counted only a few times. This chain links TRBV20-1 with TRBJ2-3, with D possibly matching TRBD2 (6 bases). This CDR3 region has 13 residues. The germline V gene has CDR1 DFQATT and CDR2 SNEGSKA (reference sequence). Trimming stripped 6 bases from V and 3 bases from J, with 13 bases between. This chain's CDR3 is CSAAGLGTDTQYF. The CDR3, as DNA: TGCAGTGCGGCGGGACTTGGTACAGATACGCAGTATTTT.

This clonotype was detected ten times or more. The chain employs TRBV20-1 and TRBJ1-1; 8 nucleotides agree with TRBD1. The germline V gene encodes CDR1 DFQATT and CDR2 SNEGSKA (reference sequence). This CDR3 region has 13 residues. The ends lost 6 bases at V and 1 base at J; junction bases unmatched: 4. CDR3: CSAPGQANTEAFF. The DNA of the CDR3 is TGCAGTGCCCCGGGACAGGCGAACACTGAAGCTTTCTTT.

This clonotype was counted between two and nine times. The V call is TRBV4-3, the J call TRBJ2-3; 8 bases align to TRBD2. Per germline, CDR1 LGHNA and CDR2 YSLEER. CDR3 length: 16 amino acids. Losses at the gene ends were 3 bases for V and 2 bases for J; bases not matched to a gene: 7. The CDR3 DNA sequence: TGCGCCAGCAGCCAGGAAGCGGGAGCTTTCACAGATACGCAGTATTTT. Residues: CASSQEAGAFTDTQYF.

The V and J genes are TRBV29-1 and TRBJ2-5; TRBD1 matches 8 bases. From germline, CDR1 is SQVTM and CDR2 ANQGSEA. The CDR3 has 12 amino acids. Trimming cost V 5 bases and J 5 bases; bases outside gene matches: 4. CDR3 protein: CSVRTGRETQYF. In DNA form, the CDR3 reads TGCAGCGTTAGGACAGGGCGGGAGACCCAGTACTTC.